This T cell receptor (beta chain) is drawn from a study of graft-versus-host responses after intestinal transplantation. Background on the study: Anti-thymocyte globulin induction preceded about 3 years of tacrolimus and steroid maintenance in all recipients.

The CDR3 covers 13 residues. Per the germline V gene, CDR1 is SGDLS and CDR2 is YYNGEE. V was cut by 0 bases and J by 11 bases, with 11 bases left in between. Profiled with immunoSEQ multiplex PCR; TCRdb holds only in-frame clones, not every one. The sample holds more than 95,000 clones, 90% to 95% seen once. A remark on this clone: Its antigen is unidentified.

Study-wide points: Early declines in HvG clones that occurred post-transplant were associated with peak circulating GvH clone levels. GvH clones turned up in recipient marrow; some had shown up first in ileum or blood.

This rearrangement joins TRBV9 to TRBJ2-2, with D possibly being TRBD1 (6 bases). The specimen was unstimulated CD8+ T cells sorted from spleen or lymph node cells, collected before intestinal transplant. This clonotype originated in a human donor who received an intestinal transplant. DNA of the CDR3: TGTGCCAGCAGCGTAGCTGGGGGCCTCGAGCTGTTTTTT. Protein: CASSVAGGLELFF.